The 14 T cell receptor beta chains in this list originate from one sample, sequenced in a study of CD8+ T cells in alopecia areata. It was cDNA, reverse transcribed from extracted RNA, that served as the sequencing template. Repertoires were generated with immunoSEQ multiplex PCR, while TCRdb's copy carries only in-frame clones and drops some. The data show about 120,000 clones, roughly two thirds seen once. The sample consisted of CD4+ T cells sorted from blood. The receptors stem from a human donor in good health.

V is TRBV6-6 and J is TRBJ1-1; D call uncertain. The CDR3 loop spans 11 amino acids. The germline V gene has CDR1 MNHNY and CDR2 SVGAGI (reference sequence). The V gene lost 10 bases and the J gene lost 5 bases, with 11 bases spanning the gap. CDR3 protein: CATSVGTEAFF. CDR3 DNA sequence: TGTGCCACCTCCGTGGGGACTGAAGCTTTCTTT.

The gene calls are TRBV5-4 and TRBJ2-7; TRBD1 matches 10 bases. J was trimmed by 6 bases and V by 5 bases; bases with no gene match: 5. The CDR3 has 13 residues. Germline loops: CDR1 SGHNT, CDR2 YYREEE (reference sequence). Here the CDR3 DNA reads TGTGCCAGCAGTCGGGACAGGGGTGGCGAGCAGTACTTC. It yields the protein CASSRDRGGEQYF.

This chain joins TRBV7-9 and TRBJ2-5; 7 bases line up with TRBD2. Germline CDR1 and CDR2: SEHNR and FQNEAQ (reference sequence). The CDR3 is 12 amino acids. With 8 bases clipped from V and 5 bases from J, the junction kept 5 bases outside the gene matches. In nucleotides, the CDR3 is TGTGCCAGCGGACTAGTTGAGGAGACCCAGTACTTC. Translated: CASGLVEETQYF.

About this clone itself: This sample also contains other DNA sequences that code for the same CDR3. This sequence joins TRBV5-5 and TRBJ2-5; tentatively, D is TRBD2 (6 bases). With 2 bases removed from V and 5 bases from J, the gap between germline ends came to 7 bases. This CDR3 is built from 12 residues. The V gene's germline CDR1 is SGHKS and CDR2 YYEKEE (reference sequence). The CDR3 DNA reads TGTGCCAGCAGCTTTGGAGGGGAGACCCAGTACTTC. Protein sequence: CASSFGGETQYF.

The chain combines TRBV5-4 with TRBJ2-1; TRBD2 aligns across 11 bases. J lost 10 bases, V lost 5 bases, and 5 bases had no gene match. CDR1 is SGHNT and CDR2 is YYREEE in the germline V gene (reference sequence). The CDR3 spans 13 residues. CDR3 loop: CASRIRLAGEQFF. The CDR3 DNA is TGTGCCAGCAGGATCCGACTAGCGGGGGAGCAGTTCTTC.

The V gene is TRBV19, the J gene TRBJ1-2, with D hard to call. There are 13 residues in the CDR3. Germline CDR1 reads LNHDA; CDR2 reads SQIVND (reference sequence). The V and J ends lost 7 bases and 4 bases respectively, with 13 bases between them. The CDR3 bases are TGTGCCAGTAACAAGGACGGGCTCTATGGCTACACCTTC. It yields the protein CASNKDGLYGYTF. The full variable domain, its missing parts supplied by reference TRBV19 and TRBJ1-2, is DGGITQSPKYLFRKEGQNVTLSCEQNLNHDAMYWYRQDPGQGLRLIYYSQIVNDFQKGDIAEGYSVSREKKESFPLTVTSAQKNPTAFYLCASNKDGLYGYTFGSGTRLTVV.

This sequence joins TRBV2 and TRBJ1-1; D is unresolved. The V and J ends lost 4 bases and 3 bases respectively, with 6 bases between them. The CDR3 sequence is 12 residues long. Germline values: CDR1 SNHLY, CDR2 FYNNEI. CDR3 in DNA: TGTGCCAGCAGTGTGACCTACACTGAAGCTTTCTTT. Translation gives CASSVTYTEAFF.

The chain recombines TRBV5-1 with TRBJ2-7; D ambiguous. Germline CDR1 and CDR2: SGHRS and YFSETQ. V dropped 3 bases and J dropped 3 bases, with 10 bases sitting between them. The CDR3 covers 13 residues. CDR3 sequence: CASSSGSGYEQYF. DNA for the CDR3: TGCGCCAGCAGCTCCGGTTCCGGCTACGAGCAGTACTTC.

The genes are TRBV4-1 and TRBJ1-5; TRBD1 agrees at 9 bases. The germline V gene has CDR1 MGHRA and CDR2 YSYEKL. The trim removed 5 bases at V and 4 bases at J, leaving 6 bases unmatched. CDR3 size: 15 residues. The chain's CDR3 is CASSSRTGENQPQHF. The CDR3 DNA is TGCGCCAGCAGCTCCCGGACAGGGGAGAATCAGCCCCAGCATTTT.

The chain has TRBV5-6 and TRBJ2-2; TRBD2 aligns across 10 bases. The junction had 15 bases not matched to a gene; V was cut back by 4 bases and J by 3 bases. The CDR3 sequence is 19 residues long. The germline V gene has CDR1 SGHDT and CDR2 YYEEEE. This CDR3 reads CASSLGVAGGRVDTGELFF. The CDR3 DNA follows: TGTGCCAGCAGCCTAGGAGTAGCGGGGGGCCGGGTGGACACCGGGGAGCTGTTTTTT.

In this sample, this clone turned up a few times. V usage is TRBV7-9 and J usage is TRBJ2-5; no definite D call. The CDR3 sequence is 16 residues long. The germline CDR1 and CDR2 sequences are SEHNR and FQNEAQ (reference sequence). V dropped 1 base and J dropped 3 bases, with 15 bases sitting between them. The CDR3, as DNA: TGTGCCAGCAGCTTAGGGCTGGAGACTGTCAAAGAGACCCAGTACTTC. Translated: CASSLGLETVKETQYF.

The V gene is TRBV10-3, the J gene TRBJ2-3; weak D call: TRBD2 (6 bases). This CDR3 has 15 residues. The ends were cut back, 3 bases at V and 4 bases at J, with 14 bases in the middle. Germline values: CDR1 ENHRY, CDR2 SYGVKD. CDR3 sequence reads: CAISETAGSADTQYF. CDR3 nucleotides: TGTGCCATCAGTGAAACGGCGGGGTCGGCAGATACGCAGTATTTT.

The rearrangement joins TRBV9 to TRBJ2-2, with 7 positions matching TRBD1. The CDR3 is made up of 15 amino acids. V was pared by 3 bases and J by 6 bases, with 8 bases of the junction left unmatched. CDR1 is SGDLS, CDR2 YYNGEE, per germline. The CDR3 DNA is TGTGCCAGCAGCGGCGGACAGGTCGTCTCCGGGGAGCTGTTTTTT. It encodes CASSGGQVVSGELFF.

In its sample, this clone was seen a few times. The J gene is TRBJ2-2, the V gene TRBV29-1, with D unclear. The germline gives CDR1 SQVTM, CDR2 ANQGSEA. CDR3 length: 13 residues. Trimming removed 7 bases at V and 2 bases at J, with 11 bases between. The CDR3 nucleotides are TGCAGCGCGTGGACGCGAAACACCGGGGAGCTGTTTTTT. The encoded protein is CSAWTRNTGELFF.